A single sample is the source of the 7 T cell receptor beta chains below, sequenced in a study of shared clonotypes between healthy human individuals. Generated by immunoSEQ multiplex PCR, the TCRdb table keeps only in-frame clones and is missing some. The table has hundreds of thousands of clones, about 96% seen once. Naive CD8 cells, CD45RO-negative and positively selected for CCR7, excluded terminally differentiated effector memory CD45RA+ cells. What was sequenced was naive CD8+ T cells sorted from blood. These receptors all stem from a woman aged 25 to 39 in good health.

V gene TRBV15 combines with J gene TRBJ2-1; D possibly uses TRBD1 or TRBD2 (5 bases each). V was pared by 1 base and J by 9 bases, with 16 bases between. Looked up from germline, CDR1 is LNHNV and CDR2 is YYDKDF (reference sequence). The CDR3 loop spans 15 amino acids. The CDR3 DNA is TGTGCCACCAGCAGAGTTCATGAGGGGACGGTTGAGCAGTTCTTC. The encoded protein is CATSRVHEGTVEQFF.

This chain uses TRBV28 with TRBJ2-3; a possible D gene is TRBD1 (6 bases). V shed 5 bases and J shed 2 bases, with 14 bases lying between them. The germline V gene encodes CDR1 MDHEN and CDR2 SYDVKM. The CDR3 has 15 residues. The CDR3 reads CASSQSRDNTDTQYF. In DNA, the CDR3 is TGTGCCAGCAGTCAGAGCCGGGACAACACAGATACGCAGTATTTT.

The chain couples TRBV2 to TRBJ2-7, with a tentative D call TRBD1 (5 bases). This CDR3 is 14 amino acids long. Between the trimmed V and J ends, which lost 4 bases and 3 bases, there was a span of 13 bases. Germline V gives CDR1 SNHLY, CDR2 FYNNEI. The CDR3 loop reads CASSGGPVSYEQYF. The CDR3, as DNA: TGTGCCAGCAGTGGGGGCCCAGTGAGCTACGAGCAGTACTTC.

The CDR3 DNA is TGTGCCAGCAGTTTTCTCGGGGAAGAGGGTGGCTACACCTTC. It codes for CASSFLGEEGGYTF. The chain links TRBV27 to TRBJ1-2, with no clear D. Germline CDR1 MNHEY, CDR2 SMNVEV (reference sequence). The CDR3 contains 14 residues. Trimming shortened V by 3 bases and J by 7 bases, and 15 bases separated the two germline ends.

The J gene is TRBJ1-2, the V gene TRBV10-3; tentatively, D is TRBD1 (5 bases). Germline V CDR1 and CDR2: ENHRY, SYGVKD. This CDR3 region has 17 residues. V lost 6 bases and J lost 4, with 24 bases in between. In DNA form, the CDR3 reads TGTGCCATCAGAGAAATCTCGGGGGGTACAAGCTTCTATGGCTACACCTTC. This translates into CAIREISGGTSFYGYTF.

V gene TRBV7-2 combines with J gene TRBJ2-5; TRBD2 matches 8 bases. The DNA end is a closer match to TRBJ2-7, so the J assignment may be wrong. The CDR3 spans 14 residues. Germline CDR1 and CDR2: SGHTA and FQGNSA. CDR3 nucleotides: TGTGCCAGCAGCTTAGGGAGCGGGAGTAGCGAGCAGTACTTC. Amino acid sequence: CASSLGSGSSEQYF.

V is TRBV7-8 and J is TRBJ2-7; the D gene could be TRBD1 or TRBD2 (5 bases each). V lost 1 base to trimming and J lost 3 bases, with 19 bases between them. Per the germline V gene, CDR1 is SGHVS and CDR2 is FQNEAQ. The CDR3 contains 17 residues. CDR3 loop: CASSLVLGDPLYYEQYF. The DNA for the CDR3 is TGTGCCAGCAGCTTAGTTCTAGGGGACCCACTCTACTACGAGCAGTACTTC. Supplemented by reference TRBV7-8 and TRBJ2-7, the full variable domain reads GAGVSQSPRYKVAKRGQDVALRCDPISGHVSLFWYQQALGQGPEFLTYFQNEAQLDKSGLPSDRFFAERPEGSVSTLKIQRTQQEDSAVYLCASSLVLGDPLYYEQYFGPGTRLTVT.